These 2 T cell receptor beta chains were all obtained from the same sample, sequenced in a study of OX40 agonist ivuxolimab in advanced cancers. TCRdb keeps only in-frame clones here, not all; method: immunoSEQ multiplex PCR. The sample has approximately 74,000 clones, approximately 85% seen once. The source material was CD4+ or CD8+ T cells sorted from blood, sampled in a trial of the OX40 agonist ivuxolimab. All receptors derive from an adult with an advanced solid tumor such as melanoma, head and neck, liver or kidney cancer.

The DNA of the CDR3 is TGCGCCAGCAGCTTGGGTCAGGGGTACACAGATACGCAGTATTTT. Protein: CASSLGQGYTDTQYF. The V gene is TRBV5-1, the J gene TRBJ2-3, with D possibly TRBD1 on 6 matching bases. Germline V gene sequence: CDR1 SGHRS, CDR2 YFSETQ. This CDR3 is built from 15 residues. V was clipped by 0 bases and J by 2 bases, with 10 bases between them.

CDR3 nucleotide sequence: TGTGCCAGCCGTTTGGTGGGAGGGCCGGGAGATACGCAGTATTTT. It codes for CASRLVGGPGDTQYF. V is TRBV6-5 and J is TRBJ2-3; 7 positions match TRBD2. After removal of 8 bases from V and 5 bases from J, the junction contained 13 bases not matched to a gene. This CDR3 has 15 residues. Germline values: CDR1 MNHEY, CDR2 SVGAGI.